The next 32 T cell receptor beta chains were all read from a single sample in a study of OX40 agonist ivuxolimab in advanced cancers. The assay was immunoSEQ multiplex PCR, and TCRdb's table has in-frame clones only and misses some. In the table there are 41,000 or so clones, 85% of which are singletons. The material was CD4+ or CD8+ T cells sorted from blood, obtained in a trial of the OX40 agonist ivuxolimab. The receptors come from an adult with an advanced solid tumor such as melanoma, head and neck, liver or kidney cancer.

The table lists this clone with a count of one. The CDR3 DNA sequence: TGTGCTAGTCCGGACAGGGGCTCCTATAGCAATCAGCCCCAGCATTTT. As protein: CASPDRGSYSNQPQHF. The rearrangement uses TRBV7-7 and TRBJ1-5; 9 bases align to TRBD1. Germline V gene sequence: CDR1 SSHAT, CDR2 FNYEAQ (reference sequence). This CDR3 has 16 residues. Based on the CDR3 plus reference TRBV7-7 and TRBJ1-5, the full variable domain is GAGVSQSPRYKVTKRGQDVTLRCDPISSHATLYWYQQALGQGPEFLTYFNYEAQPDKSGLPSDRFSAERPEGSISTLTIQRTEQRDSAMYRCASPDRGSYSNQPQHFGDGTRLSIL.

The chain carries TRBV6-5 and TRBJ1-2, with 8 bases aligning to TRBD1. V was pared by 5 bases and J by 4 bases, with 9 bases of the junction left unmatched. This CDR3 has 15 residues. Germline CDR1 and CDR2: MNHEY and SVGAGI. The CDR3 coding sequence is TGTGCCAGCAGTCCCAGGGGGCGCTCTGGCTATGGCTACACCTTC. It translates to CASSPRGRSGYGYTF.

This clone was seen only a few times. The V and J genes are TRBV10-3 and TRBJ2-1; 15 nucleotides align to TRBD2. Germline V gives CDR1 ENHRY, CDR2 SYGVKD. This CDR3 comprises 14 residues. V shed 10 bases, J shed 7 bases, and the junction held 5 bases outside the gene matches. CDR3 coding DNA: TGTGCCACAGCGGGACTAGCGGGAGGAAATGAGCAGTTCTTC. Its translation: CATAGLAGGNEQFF.

V and J are TRBV7-2 and TRBJ2-7; D gene ambiguous. The length of the CDR3 is 13 residues. Germline V gene sequence: CDR1 SGHTA, CDR2 FQGNSA. Trimming took 6 bases from V and 7 from J, leaving 16 bases between them. The CDR3 is CASSPKIGREQYF. The CDR3 DNA reads TGTGCCAGCAGTCCGAAAATAGGCAGGGAGCAGTACTTC.

This clone was recorded only once. The chain uses TRBV27 and TRBJ2-1; 12 bases match TRBD2. Losses at the gene ends were 1 base for V and 4 bases for J; bases not matched to a gene: 5. CDR3 size: 17 residues. The germline V gene encodes CDR1 MNHEY and CDR2 SMNVEV (reference sequence). CDR3 region: CASSLYYLAGGYNEQFF. CDR3 DNA: TGTGCCAGCAGTTTATATTACCTAGCGGGAGGGTACAATGAGCAGTTCTTC.

V is TRBV14 and J is TRBJ1-2; no clear D gene. The V gene's germline CDR1 is SGHDN and CDR2 FVKESK. The CDR3 length is 12 residues. Trimming removed 1 base at V and 8 bases at J, with 8 bases between. CDR3 nucleotide sequence: TGTGCCAGCAGCCAAGGTCTAACAGGCTACACCTTC. This codes for CASSQGLTGYTF.

The V call is TRBV6-5, the J call TRBJ2-5; 7 bases align to TRBD2. TRBJ2-7 matches the DNA end more closely, so the J call is doubtful. This CDR3 has 15 amino acids. Germline V lookup: CDR1 MNHEY, CDR2 SVGAGI. DNA for the CDR3: TGTGCCAGCAGTTACGGCGGGAGACTCTCCTACGAGCAGTACTTC. Translation gives CASSYGGRLSYEQYF.

The rearrangement joins TRBV25-1 to TRBJ2-3, with TRBD2 identical over 10 bases. The CDR3 extends over 14 amino acids. Germline assignment: CDR1 MGHDK and CDR2 SYGVNS. J was trimmed by 7 bases and V by 8 bases; bases with no gene match: 9. The CDR3 protein is CASAQAGGTHTQYF. The CDR3 DNA reads as TGTGCCAGCGCCCAAGCGGGAGGGACTCATACGCAGTATTTT.

This clone came up once. The chain combines TRBV28 with TRBJ1-1; 7 nucleotides match TRBD1. The junction had 3 bases not matched to a gene; V was cut back by 2 bases and J by 6 bases. Germline CDR1 reads MDHEN; CDR2 reads SYDVKM. The CDR3 runs 13 residues. CDR3 loop: CASSLEDRSEAFF. CDR3 coding DNA: TGTGCCAGCAGTTTAGAGGACAGGTCTGAAGCTTTCTTT.

Regarding this clone: This specimen includes other DNA sequences encoding the same CDR3. The chain uses TRBV11-3 and TRBJ1-1; 9 bases line up with TRBD1. Losses at the gene ends were 3 bases for V and 8 bases for J; bases not matched to a gene: 4. CDR1 is SGHNT and CDR2 is YENEEA in the germline V gene. The CDR3 loop spans 13 amino acids. In DNA form, the CDR3 reads TGTGCCAGCAGCTTTCGACAGGGGGGAGAAGCTTTCTTT. Translated, it gives CASSFRQGGEAFF.

In DNA form, the CDR3 reads TGTGCCAGTAGTCTCGTTGCCACGGGACTAGCGGGTTATTATGAGCAGTTCTTC. This encodes CASSLVATGLAGYYEQFF. The chain couples TRBV19 to TRBJ2-1; 12 bases fit TRBD2. V lost 5 bases, J lost 8 bases, and 16 bases stayed unmatched. Germline values: CDR1 LNHDA, CDR2 SQIVND (reference sequence). The CDR3 has 18 residues.

The rearrangement uses TRBV4-1 and TRBJ2-7; the D is unclear. The CDR3 runs 13 residues. V lost 2 bases, J lost 4 bases, and 9 bases lay in between. Germline loops: CDR1 MGHRA, CDR2 YSYEKL. CDR3 nucleotide sequence: TGCGCCAGCAGCCAACTCGGGCTTTACGAGCAGTACTTC. It encodes CASSQLGLYEQYF.

The chain combines TRBV28 with TRBJ2-7; TRBD1 matches 10 bases. Losses at the gene ends were 4 bases for V and 1 base for J; bases not matched to a gene: 4. Germline CDR1 is MDHEN and CDR2 is SYDVKM. The CDR3 has 15 residues. For the CDR3, the DNA is TGTGCCAGCAGTTGGGGGGGACAGGGGTCCTACGAGCAGTACTTC. Translated: CASSWGGQGSYEQYF.

This clone occurred a few times. The V and J genes are TRBV7-9 and TRBJ1-5; the match to TRBD1 covers 11 bases. Trimming at V came to 2 bases and at J to 13 bases, leaving 1 base not matched to a gene. The CDR3 is 12 residues long. The germline gives CDR1 SEHNR, CDR2 FQNEAQ (reference sequence). The CDR3 sequence is CASSLRDRGQHF. Here the CDR3 DNA reads TGTGCCAGCAGCTTAAGGGACAGGGGGCAGCATTTT.

V is TRBV11-3 and J is TRBJ2-3, with 8 bases fitting TRBD2. Losses at the gene ends were 1 base for V and 1 base for J; bases not matched to a gene: 4. CDR1 is SGHNT, CDR2 YENEEA, per germline. The CDR3 length is 16 residues. The CDR3 nucleotides are TGTGCCAGCAGCTTAGGCCTAGCGGGCGGCACAGATACGCAGTATTTT. It yields the protein CASSLGLAGGTDTQYF.

This clone has just one count. This chain links TRBV7-2 with TRBJ2-3; 10 bases are shared with TRBD2. This CDR3 has 15 amino acids. Germline values: CDR1 SGHTA, CDR2 FQGNSA. With 3 bases clipped from V and 4 bases from J, the junction kept 4 bases outside the gene matches. The CDR3 coding sequence is TGTGCCAGCAGCTTGGGAGCGGGAGGGGCAGATACGCAGTATTTT. Its translation is CASSLGAGGADTQYF.

This rearrangement joins TRBV5-1 to TRBJ1-2, with D unresolved. Between the trimmed V and J ends, which lost 1 base and 1 base, there was a span of 8 bases. This CDR3 is built from 14 residues. CDR1 and CDR2 (germline): SGHRS, YFSETQ. In DNA, the CDR3 is TGCGCCAGCAGCTTGATGAGCGATAACTATGGCTACACCTTC. Protein: CASSLMSDNYGYTF.

A few counts support this clone. The same CDR3 is also encoded by other DNA sequences in this sample. The rearrangement uses TRBV11-2 and TRBJ2-3; D ambiguous. Trimming stripped 3 bases from V and 5 bases from J, with 6 bases between. This CDR3 has 12 amino acids. Germline lookup yields CDR1 SGHAT and CDR2 FQNNGV. The CDR3 DNA reads TGTGCCAGCAGCTTCTGGGGAGATACGCAGTATTTT. It is translated as CASSFWGDTQYF.

Here the CDR3 reads CASSLSPRGRLPFEQYF. In DNA form, the CDR3 reads TGTGCCAGCAGCTTATCCCCCCGTGGCAGGCTCCCTTTCGAGCAGTACTTC. The gene calls are TRBV11-1 and TRBJ2-7, with D uncertain. Deletions cut 2 bases from V and 6 bases from J, with 23 bases between. The CDR3 runs 17 residues. CDR1 and CDR2 from the germline V gene are SGHAT and FQDESV (reference sequence).

This clone was observed once. The genes are TRBV10-3 and TRBJ2-3; D is perhaps TRBD1 (6 bases). The CDR3 extends over 11 amino acids. The germline V gene has CDR1 ENHRY and CDR2 SYGVKD. V was cut by 7 bases and J by 4 bases, with 6 bases left in between. The CDR3 loop is CAIKGADTQYF. The DNA of the CDR3 is TGTGCCATCAAGGGGGCAGATACGCAGTATTTT.

In this sample, this clone is medium-sized. The chain is built from TRBV5-4 and TRBJ2-7, with a weak D call TRBD2 (6 bases). The CDR3 totals 14 residues. Germline CDR1 reads SGHNT; CDR2 reads YYREEE (reference sequence). Trimming removed 3 bases from V and 3 bases from J, with 13 bases in between. The CDR3 coding sequence is TGTGCCAGCAGCTCGCCGGGACTCAACTACGAGCAGTACTTC. Translation gives CASSSPGLNYEQYF. The full variable domain, completed using reference TRBV5-4 and TRBJ2-7, is ETGVTQSPTHLIKTRGQQVTLRCSSQSGHNTVSWYQQALGQGPQFIFQYYREEENGRGNFPPRFSGLQFPNYSSELNVNALELDDSALYLCASSSPGLNYEQYFGPGTRLTVT.

V and J are TRBV5-1 and TRBJ1-2, with a possible D match to TRBD1 (6 bases). CDR3 length: 14 amino acids. The germline V gene has CDR1 SGHRS and CDR2 YFSETQ. With 0 bases removed from V and 7 bases from J, the gap between germline ends came to 13 bases. CDR3 nucleotide sequence: TGCGCCAGCAGCTTGGAGGGGGAAGCGAGTGGCTACACCTTC. It translates to CASSLEGEASGYTF. Looking up the rest from reference TRBV5-1 and TRBJ1-2 gives the full variable domain: KAGVTQTPRYLIKTRGQQVTLSCSPISGHRSVSWYQQTPGQGLQFLFEYFSETQRNKGNFPGRFSGRQFSNSRSEMNVSTLELGDSALYLCASSLEGEASGYTFGSGTRLTVV.

This clone was detected only a few times. V and J are TRBV2 and TRBJ2-7; D is undetermined. Germline V CDR1 and CDR2: SNHLY, FYNNEI. Trimming left V 2 bases short and J 3 bases short, with 8 bases between. The CDR3 extends over 13 amino acids. The CDR3 coding sequence is TGTGCCAGCAGTGAAAACACGGGCTACGAGCAGTACTTC. It yields the protein CASSENTGYEQYF.

This clone was found once. The chain combines TRBV6-1 with TRBJ2-1; D gene uncertain. Germline CDR1 reads MNHNS; CDR2 reads SASEGT. This CDR3 comprises 15 residues. The V and J ends lost 1 base and 0 bases respectively, with 7 bases between them. The CDR3 loop reads CASSEGSPSYNEQFF. The CDR3 nucleotides are TGTGCCAGCAGTGAAGGCTCTCCCTCCTACAATGAGCAGTTCTTC.

The V call is TRBV28, the J call TRBJ2-4, with 9 bases matching TRBD2. This CDR3 spans 14 amino acids. Germline loops: CDR1 MDHEN, CDR2 SYDVKM. V trimming: 6 bases; J trimming: 0 bases; junction bases outside the gene matches: 0. CDR3 loop: CASRLAGAKNIQYF. The CDR3 nucleotides are TGTGCCAGCAGACTAGCGGGAGCCAAAAACATTCAGTACTTC.

The chain carries TRBV19 and TRBJ1-3, with 8 nucleotides matching TRBD1. Trimming at V came to 6 bases and at J to 5 bases, leaving 12 bases not matched to a gene. The V gene's germline CDR1 is LNHDA and CDR2 SQIVND (reference sequence). The CDR3 runs 16 residues. CDR3 residues: CASRPGQVFVRNTIYF. CDR3 coding DNA: TGTGCCAGTAGACCGGGACAGGTTTTTGTCCGAAACACCATATATTTT.

The gene calls are TRBV7-2 and TRBJ1-2, with D tentatively TRBD1 (6 bases). The V gene lost 0 bases and the J gene lost 4 bases, with 18 bases spanning the gap. CDR1 and CDR2 (germline): SGHTA, FQGNSA. This CDR3 is 17 amino acids long. The CDR3, as DNA: TGTGCCAGCAGCTTAGCTCCGACCCAAGGGGGGGGCTATGGCTACACCTTC. It encodes CASSLAPTQGGGYGYTF.

J is TRBJ1-1 and V is TRBV5-1; 7 bases are a match to TRBD1. J lost 1 base, V lost 6 bases, and 3 bases had no gene match. The CDR3 sequence is 13 residues long. Germline CDR1 and CDR2: SGHRS and YFSETQ. The DNA for the CDR3 is TGCGCCAGCACCGGGACAGCGAACACTGAAGCTTTCTTT. Residues: CASTGTANTEAFF.

V is TRBV2 and J is TRBJ2-1, with 11 bases fitting TRBD2. The germline CDR1 and CDR2 sequences are SNHLY and FYNNEI. V trimming: 7 bases; J trimming: 9 bases; junction bases outside the gene matches: 8. The CDR3 length is 14 residues. The CDR3 nucleotides are TGTGCCAGCACCAATCTAGCGGGAGGAGGTGAGCAGTTCTTC. As protein: CASTNLAGGGEQFF.

This chain joins TRBV11-2 and TRBJ2-1; no firm D call. Trimming pared 5 bases from V and 0 bases from J, leaving 11 bases between. The CDR3 runs 15 residues. Looked up from germline, CDR1 is SGHAT and CDR2 is FQNNGV. The DNA for the CDR3 is TGTGCCAGCAGCACCCGACCGAGCTCCTACAATGAGCAGTTCTTC. This encodes CASSTRPSSYNEQFF.

This clone appeared a few times. This rearrangement joins TRBV11-3 to TRBJ2-1; 16 bases are a match to TRBD2. V trimming: 4 bases; J trimming: 10 bases; junction bases outside the gene matches: 4. The CDR3 is 15 residues long. Germline assignment: CDR1 SGHNT and CDR2 YENEEA. The DNA of the CDR3 is TGTGCCAGCAGCTGGCCGGGACTAGCGGGAGGGGAGCAGTTCTTC. It translates to CASSWPGLAGGEQFF. Drawing the rest from reference TRBV11-3 and TRBJ2-1, the complete variable domain is EAGVVQSPRYKIIEKKQPVAFWCNPISGHNTLYWYLQNLGQGPELLIRYENEEAVDDSQLPKDRFSAERLKGVDSTLKIQPAELGDSAVYLCASSWPGLAGGEQFFGPGTRLTVL.

The rearrangement links TRBV11-3 to TRBJ2-7, with TRBD2 identical over 16 bases. Trimming cost V 0 bases and J 4 bases; bases outside gene matches: 6. This CDR3 has 18 residues. Germline V gives CDR1 SGHNT, CDR2 YENEEA. The CDR3 spells CASSLEGGTSGREYEQYF. CDR3 DNA: TGTGCCAGCAGCTTAGAAGGGGGGACTAGCGGGAGGGAATACGAGCAGTACTTC.